This T cell receptor (beta chain) was sequenced during a study of T-cell reconstitution after alpha-beta-depleted transplantation in children. This CDR3 has 14 residues. Germline CDR1 and CDR2: DFQATT and SNEGSKA (reference sequence). Worth noting for this clonotype: An end of the junction differs from the germline gene, which may be a read error.

Unique molecular identifiers were incorporated during preparation of the TCRbeta library. TCRdb passed the PCR reads through MiXCR, listing each CDR3 protein once. This sample has a few hundred thousand distinct CDR3 sequences, with around 10% found just once. The chain links TRBV20-1 to TRBJ2-3; 7 nucleotides align to TRBD2. This sequence was found in a boy less than two years old with acute myeloid leukemia, due to receive a stem cell transplant. This sample comprised PBMCs, obtained before TCRalphabeta/CD19-depleted stem cell transplant. In DNA, the CDR3 is TGCGGTGCTAGGTACCGGGACTACACAGATACGCAGTATTTT. It codes for CGARYRDYTDTQYF.